Listed here are 9 T cell receptor beta chains from one sample, sequenced in a study of OX40 agonist ivuxolimab in advanced cancers. The assay was immunoSEQ multiplex PCR, and TCRdb's table has in-frame clones only and misses some. The sample has 90,000 to 100,000 clones, about 96% seen once. This specimen was CD4+ or CD8+ T cells sorted from blood, taken in a trial of the OX40 agonist ivuxolimab. The receptors originated from an adult with an advanced solid tumor such as melanoma, head and neck, liver or kidney cancer.

The chain couples TRBV27 to TRBJ1-2; D remains unclear. Trimming shortened V by 8 bases and J by 0 bases, and 10 bases separated the two germline ends. The CDR3 is 13 residues long. Germline values: CDR1 MNHEY, CDR2 SMNVEV (reference sequence). CDR3 sequence reads: CASWAGSNYGYTF. The CDR3 nucleotides read TGTGCCAGCTGGGCAGGTTCTAACTATGGCTACACCTTC.

This clone was detected a few times. The chain joins TRBV6-4 to TRBJ2-1; possibly TRBD1 or TRBD2 for D (6 bases each). V lost 5 bases and J 6 bases, leaving 17 bases between the germline ends. Germline lookup yields CDR1 MRHNA and CDR2 SNTAGT. The length of the CDR3 is 15 residues. The CDR3 protein is CASSSEQGGFNEQFF. As DNA, the CDR3 is TGTGCCAGCAGTTCGGAACAGGGAGGATTCAATGAGCAGTTCTTC.

This chain joins TRBV4-3 and TRBJ1-5; no firm D call. Germline V gives CDR1 LGHNA, CDR2 YSLEER. Trimming took 0 bases from V and 4 from J, leaving 10 bases between them. The CDR3 length is 15 residues. The CDR3 sequence: CASSQDYRDNQPQHF. CDR3 in DNA: TGCGCCAGCAGCCAAGATTATAGGGATAATCAGCCCCAGCATTTT.

The chain combines TRBV5-6 with TRBJ2-5; 7 nucleotides line up with TRBD2. The CDR3 has 17 residues. Trimming cost V 0 bases and J 1 base; bases outside gene matches: 9. Per the germline V gene, CDR1 is SGHDT and CDR2 is YYEEEE. The CDR3 protein is CASSLEVGTTPQETQYF. The CDR3 coding sequence is TGTGCCAGCAGCTTGGAGGTAGGGACTACGCCCCAAGAGACCCAGTACTTC.

V usage is TRBV4-2 and J usage is TRBJ2-3; possibly TRBD2 for D (6 bases). V was cut by 0 bases and J by 0 bases, with 13 bases left in between. The CDR3 is made up of 17 amino acids. In germline, CDR1 is LGHNA, CDR2 YNFKEQ. The CDR3 loop is CASSQDGGGISTDTQYF. CDR3 nucleotides: TGTGCCAGCAGCCAAGACGGTGGCGGGATAAGCACAGATACGCAGTATTTT.

V and J are TRBV19 and TRBJ2-2; 8 positions agree with TRBD1. The CDR3 is 16 residues long. CDR1 is LNHDA and CDR2 is SQIVND in the germline V gene (reference sequence). Trimming took 4 bases from V and 6 from J; bases not matched to a gene: 10. Here the CDR3 reads CASSTLDRVAAGELFF. The CDR3 DNA sequence: TGTGCCAGTAGTACCTTGGACAGGGTTGCCGCCGGGGAGCTGTTTTTT.

This clone was seen a few times. The chain combines TRBV25-1 with TRBJ1-1; D is possibly TRBD1 (5 bases). The V end lost 2 bases, the J end lost 1 base, and 5 bases lay between the germline ends. The CDR3 is 13 residues long. In germline, CDR1 is MGHDK, CDR2 SYGVNS. In DNA form, the CDR3 reads TGTGCCAGCAGTGAACAGGGGAACACTGAAGCTTTCTTT. As protein: CASSEQGNTEAFF.

In its sample, this clone was seen once. The chain couples TRBV2 to TRBJ2-7; TRBD2 is a possible D gene (6 bases). Trimming took off 8 bases at V and 5 bases at J, with 13 bases between the two ends. Germline V CDR1 and CDR2: SNHLY, FYNNEI. CDR3 length: 12 residues. The CDR3 DNA sequence: TGTGCCAGCGGGGCCGGGAGCAACGAGCAGTACTTC. Protein sequence: CASGAGSNEQYF.

This clone has a single count. V usage is TRBV5-6 and J usage is TRBJ1-1; D may be TRBD1 (5 bases). V lost 0 bases, J lost 5 bases, and 17 bases lay in between. Looked up from germline, CDR1 is SGHDT and CDR2 is YYEEEE. The length of the CDR3 is 16 residues. Here the CDR3 reads CASSLAAGRGLTEAFF. The CDR3 DNA follows: TGTGCCAGCAGCTTGGCGGCAGGGCGGGGGTTAACTGAAGCTTTCTTT.